The 14 T cell receptor beta chains listed next were all sequenced from one sample in a study of cytomegalovirus exposure and HLA in healthy donors. The PCR employed 60 Vbeta primers together with 13 Jbeta primers. Repertoires were generated with immunoSEQ multiplex PCR, while TCRdb's copy carries only in-frame clones and drops some. The data show 150,000 to 200,000 clones, approximately 81% seen once. What was sequenced was PBMCs. The receptors were sampled from a boy between 10 and 17 years old in good health and CMV-seronegative.

This clone came up once. This rearrangement joins TRBV10-3 to TRBJ1-1; TRBD1 might be the D (5 bases). This CDR3 is 12 amino acids long. Trimming pared 7 bases from V and 3 bases from J, leaving 9 bases between. Germline assignment: CDR1 ENHRY and CDR2 SYGVKD. CDR3: CAIKSTDTEAFF. The DNA of the CDR3 is TGTGCCATCAAGTCGACAGACACTGAAGCTTTCTTT.

This rearrangement joins TRBV4-1 to TRBJ2-3, with 7 bases identical to TRBD1. This CDR3 has 15 amino acids. Trimming cost V 1 base and J 2 bases; bases outside gene matches: 3. CDR1 and CDR2 from the germline V gene are MGHRA and YSYEKL. The CDR3 loop is CASSQGQGITDTQYF. In DNA form, the CDR3 reads TGCGCCAGCAGCCAAGGACAGGGAATCACAGATACGCAGTATTTT.

This clone was detected a few times. CDR3 amino acids: CASSPATGRQNQPQHF. The CDR3 DNA is TGTGCCAGCAGCCCGGCAACAGGCCGACAAAATCAGCCCCAGCATTTT. The V call is TRBV7-8, the J call TRBJ1-5, with TRBD1 as a possible D gene (5 bases). The CDR3 contains 16 residues. With 5 bases removed from V and 4 bases from J, the gap between germline ends came to 18 bases. Germline CDR1 SGHVS, CDR2 FQNEAQ.

The rearrangement links TRBV28 to TRBJ1-2, with D possibly TRBD1 on 6 matching bases. Trimming removed 6 bases at V and 3 bases at J, with 17 bases between. The CDR3 is made up of 15 amino acids. Germline CDR1 reads MDHEN; CDR2 reads SYDVKM. CDR3 sequence: CASSYPLGAHYGYTF. In DNA, the CDR3 is TGTGCCAGCAGCTATCCTTTGGGGGCACACTATGGCTACACCTTC.

The chain couples TRBV28 to TRBJ2-5; no reliable D call. V was trimmed by 10 bases and J by 5 bases, leaving 11 bases between them. Germline V CDR1 and CDR2: MDHEN, SYDVKM. CDR3 length: 11 residues. The CDR3 nucleotides are TGTGCCACCCGGTCGGTCGAGACCCAGTACTTC. As protein: CATRSVETQYF. The full variable domain, in which reference TRBV28 and TRBJ2-5 provide the parts outside the CDR3, is DVKVTQSSRYLVKRTGEKVFLECVQDMDHENMFWYRQDPGLGLRLIYFSYDVKMKEKGDIPEGYSVSREKKERFSLILESASTNQTSMYLCATRSVETQYFGPGTRLLVL.

V and J are TRBV7-9 and TRBJ1-2, with D perhaps TRBD1 (5 bases). The CDR3 is 14 amino acids. V lost 1 base to trimming and J lost 6 bases, with 12 bases between them. The germline gives CDR1 SEHNR, CDR2 FQNEAQ (reference sequence). The CDR3 DNA reads TGTGCCAGCAGCTTAGGGGATGGCAGGGATGGCTACACCTTC. Translated, it gives CASSLGDGRDGYTF. Together with reference TRBV7-9 and TRBJ1-2, the CDR3 gives the full variable domain: DTGVSQNPRHKITKRGQNVTFRCDPISEHNRLYWYRQTLGQGPEFLTYFQNEAQLEKSRLLSDRFSAERPKGSFSTLEIQRTEQGDSAMYLCASSLGDGRDGYTFGSGTRLTVV.

The V gene is TRBV9, the J gene TRBJ1-1; D perhaps matches TRBD1 (5 bases). CDR3 length: 14 amino acids. The V end was cut by 3 bases, the J end by 7 bases, with 16 bases between. The germline CDR1 and CDR2 sequences are SGDLS and YYNGEE. CDR3 bases: TGTGCCAGCAGCGAGGGGCCAAGGGGAGGTGAAGCTTTCTTT. Translating gives CASSEGPRGGEAFF.

The V call is TRBV6-4, the J call TRBJ2-6, with 8 bases lining up with TRBD1. The CDR3 is made up of 17 amino acids. Trimming removed 4 bases from V and 0 bases from J; junction bases left unmatched: 5. Germline V gene sequence: CDR1 MRHNA, CDR2 SNTAGT. CDR3 nucleotides: TGTGCCAGCAGTGCCCGGACAGGGCTCTCTGGGGCCAACGTCCTGACTTTC. Residues: CASSARTGLSGANVLTF.

V gene TRBV1 combines with J gene TRBJ2-1; TRBD1, the table's D call, lacks a check against the DNA. TRBV1 is a listed pseudogene. The CDR3 sequence is 12 residues long. DNA for the CDR3: TGCACCAATACTAGACGAGGGGGTGAGCAGTTCTTC. It translates to CTNTRRGGEQFF.

The chain recombines TRBV4-1 with TRBJ1-1; 9 nucleotides align to TRBD1. The CDR3 contains 15 residues. V lost 0 bases to trimming and J lost 6 bases; unmatched junction nucleotides: 5. CDR1 is MGHRA and CDR2 is YSYEKL in the germline V gene. The CDR3 region is CASSQEPDRGSEAFF. CDR3 in DNA: TGCGCCAGCAGCCAAGAGCCGGACAGGGGTTCTGAAGCTTTCTTT.

The chain combines TRBV7-2 with TRBJ2-5; 11 positions agree with TRBD2. J gave up 6 bases and V 10 bases, and 10 bases lay outside the gene matches. This CDR3 is built from 14 residues. The V gene's germline CDR1 is SGHTA and CDR2 FQGNSA. The CDR3 reads CAIHTSGGEQTQYF. CDR3 nucleotides: TGTGCCATACATACTAGCGGGGGCGAGCAGACCCAGTACTTC.

The chain couples TRBV9 to TRBJ2-3; possibly TRBD2 for D (5 bases). The ends were cut back, 0 bases at V and 3 bases at J, with 11 bases in the middle. This CDR3 region has 15 residues. Germline CDR1 SGDLS, CDR2 YYNGEE. The CDR3 spells CASSVGGSLTDTQYF. The CDR3 nucleotides read TGTGCCAGCAGCGTAGGAGGGTCCCTAACAGATACGCAGTATTTT.

The chain links TRBV28 to TRBJ1-2, with 10 bases matching TRBD1. Trimming cost V 6 bases and J 2 bases; bases outside gene matches: 6. CDR1 and CDR2 (germline): MDHEN, SYDVKM. The CDR3 consists of 15 residues. CDR3 sequence (DNA): TGTGCCAGCAGACCCTTGGACAGGGGGAACTATGGCTACACCTTC. This gives the protein CASRPLDRGNYGYTF.

The chain employs TRBV19 and TRBJ2-7; 7 positions match TRBD2. V shed 5 bases and J 2 bases; nucleotides not matched to a gene: 6. The CDR3 has 14 amino acids. CDR1 is LNHDA, CDR2 SQIVND, per germline (reference sequence). The CDR3, as DNA: TGTGCCAGTAGTGCTGGAGCGGGGACCTACGAGCAGTACTTC. It is translated as CASSAGAGTYEQYF.